The clone carrying this T cell receptor beta chain was seen a handful of times. The antigen is unknown. A universal primer site and UMIs were added as TCR cDNA was made by 5'RACE template switching. TCRdb re-analysed the 5' RACE reads in MiXCR, keeping a single row per CDR3 protein. The table has approximately 510,000 distinct CDR3 sequences, roughly a fifth seen once. The sample comes from a study of T cells after yellow fever vaccination. The overall study: Preparation of fractions with low cell numbers was performed using SMART-Seq v4 Ultra Low Input. Study outcomes and limitations: Most clones from primary vaccination were detected again post-booster (approximately 96% CD4, 88% CD8). Though it reached lower strength, the secondary response hit its peak faster, day 5 versus 15.

Germline CDR1 MNHEY, CDR2 SVGAGI. Trimming took off 2 bases at V and 6 bases at J, with 14 bases between the two ends. There are 14 residues in the CDR3. The rearrangement uses TRBV6-5 and TRBJ2-7; either TRBD1 or TRBD2 may fit D (5 bases each). The sample in question was PBMCs, obtained around 3 weeks after the first yellow fever vaccination. This TCR was recovered from a man in his late teens or twenties who received the YFV17D yellow fever vaccine. In DNA form, the CDR3 reads TGTGCCAGCAGTTACGGGACCCCCCTCGGCGAGCAGTACTTC. The encoded protein is CASSYGTPLGEQYF.